The TCR beta chain described here comes from a study of Graves' ophthalmopathy and Graves' hyperthyroidism. Study results and caveats: Both a 70.59% sensitivity and an approximately 72% specificity characterized the model's predictions of ophthalmopathy progression.

The CDR3 is 18 residues long. V shed 2 bases and J shed 0 bases, with 18 bases lying between them. Per the germline V gene, CDR1 is SGHNT and CDR2 is YYREEE (reference sequence). This clonotype was picked up a small number of times. Its antigen is as yet unknown. Amplification of the TCR beta CDR3 regions used RNA transcripts (as template). Amplification began with first-round RT-PCR using HTBI primers, then second-round multiplex PCR was performed. TCRdb reprocessed the multiplex PCR reads via MiXCR and lists one record per CDR3 protein. This table holds about 400,000 distinct CDR3 sequences, 15% to 20% found once.

Sequencing input: peripheral blood. The sequence was obtained from a woman under 30 with Graves' ophthalmopathy. The V call is TRBV5-4, the J call TRBJ1-3; the D gene is possibly TRBD1 (5 bases). This CDR3 is CASSFSRTSLSSGNTIYF. CDR3 in DNA: TGTGCCAGCAGCTTTTCCCGGACAAGCCTCAGCTCTGGAAACACCATATATTTT.